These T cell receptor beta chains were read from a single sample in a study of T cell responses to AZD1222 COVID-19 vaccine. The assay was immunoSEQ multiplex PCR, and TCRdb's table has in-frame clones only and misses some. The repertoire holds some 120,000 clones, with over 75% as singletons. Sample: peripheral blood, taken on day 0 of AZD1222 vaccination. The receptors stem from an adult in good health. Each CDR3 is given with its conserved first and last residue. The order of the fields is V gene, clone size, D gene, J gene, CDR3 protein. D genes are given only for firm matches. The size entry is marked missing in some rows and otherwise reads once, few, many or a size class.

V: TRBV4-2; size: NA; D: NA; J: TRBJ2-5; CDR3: CASSQDLAYETQYF
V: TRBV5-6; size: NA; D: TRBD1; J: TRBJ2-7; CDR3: CASRRSSGGLIYEQYF
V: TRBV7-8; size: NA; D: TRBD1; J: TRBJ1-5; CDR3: CASGPGGRGSNQPQHF
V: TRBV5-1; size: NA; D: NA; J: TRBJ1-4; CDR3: CASSLVAGEKLFF
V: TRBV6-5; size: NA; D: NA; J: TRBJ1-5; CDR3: CASRIRQNLNQPQHF
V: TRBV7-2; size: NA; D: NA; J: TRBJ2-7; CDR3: CASSQGSVLYEQYF
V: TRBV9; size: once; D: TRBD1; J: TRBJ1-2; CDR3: CASSGRTGPRDGYTF
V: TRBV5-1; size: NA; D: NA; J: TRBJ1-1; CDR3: CASSPVEGVNTEAFF
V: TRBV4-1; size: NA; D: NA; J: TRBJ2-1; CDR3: CASSQDNSLGIEQFF
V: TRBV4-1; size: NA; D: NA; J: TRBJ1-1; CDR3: CASSQEAADTEAFF
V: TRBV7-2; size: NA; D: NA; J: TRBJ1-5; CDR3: CASSPSVDQPQHF
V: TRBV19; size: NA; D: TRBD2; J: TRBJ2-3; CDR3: CASTPAGADTQYF
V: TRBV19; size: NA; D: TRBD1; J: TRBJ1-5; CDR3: CASSIVGQGSYQPQHF
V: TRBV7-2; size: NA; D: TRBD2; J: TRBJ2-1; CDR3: CASSPAGAGGNEQFF
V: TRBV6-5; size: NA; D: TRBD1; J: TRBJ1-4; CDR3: CASRKGTGGREKLFF
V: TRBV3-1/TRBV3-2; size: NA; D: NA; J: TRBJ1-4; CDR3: CASSQGTGNEKLFF
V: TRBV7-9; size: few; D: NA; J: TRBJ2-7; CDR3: CASSLIYEQYF
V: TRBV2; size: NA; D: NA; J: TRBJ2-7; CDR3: CASSERAGNRYEQYF
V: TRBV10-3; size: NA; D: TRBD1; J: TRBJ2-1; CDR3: CAIRQGADNEQFF
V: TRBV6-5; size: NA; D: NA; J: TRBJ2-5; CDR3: CASSYTAIQETQYF
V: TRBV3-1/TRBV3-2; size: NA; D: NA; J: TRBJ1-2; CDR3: CASARTDLYGYTF
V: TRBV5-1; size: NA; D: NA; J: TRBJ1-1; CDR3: CASRRQLNTEAFF
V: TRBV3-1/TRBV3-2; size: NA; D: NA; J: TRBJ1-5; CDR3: CASSQSGFGDQPQHF
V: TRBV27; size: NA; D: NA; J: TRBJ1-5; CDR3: CASSASGTRNQPQHF
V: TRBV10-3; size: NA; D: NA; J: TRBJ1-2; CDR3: CAISPGEDYGYTF
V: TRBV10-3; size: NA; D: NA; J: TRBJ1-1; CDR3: CAISAVEGGVTEAFF
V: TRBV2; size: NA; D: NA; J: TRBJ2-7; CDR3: CASSEAPGQTYEQYF
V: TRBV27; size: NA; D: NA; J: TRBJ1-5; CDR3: CASSLGPTSNQPQHF
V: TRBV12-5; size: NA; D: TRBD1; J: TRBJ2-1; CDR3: CASGSLGQGAWVEQFF
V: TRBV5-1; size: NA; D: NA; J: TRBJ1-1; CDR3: CASSFGGDTEAFF
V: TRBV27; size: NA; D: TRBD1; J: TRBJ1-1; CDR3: CASSLRQGSTEAFF
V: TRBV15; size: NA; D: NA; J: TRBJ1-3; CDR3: CATSRGLDSGNTIYF
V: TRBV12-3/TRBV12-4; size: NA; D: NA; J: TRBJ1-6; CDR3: CASSVLNSPLHF
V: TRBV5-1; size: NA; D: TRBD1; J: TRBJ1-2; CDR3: CASSADRIYGYTF
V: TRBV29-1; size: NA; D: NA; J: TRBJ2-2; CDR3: CSARYTGELFF
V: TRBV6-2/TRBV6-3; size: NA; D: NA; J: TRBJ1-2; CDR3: CAISQSSNYGYTF
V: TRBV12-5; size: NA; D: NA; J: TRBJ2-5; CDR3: CASIGATGETQYF
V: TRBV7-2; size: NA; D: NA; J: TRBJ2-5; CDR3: CASSYQGGKETQYF
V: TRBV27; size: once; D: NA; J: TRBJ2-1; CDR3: CASSRRSFGYNEQFF
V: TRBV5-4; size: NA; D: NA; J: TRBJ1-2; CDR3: CASTLDGYGYTF
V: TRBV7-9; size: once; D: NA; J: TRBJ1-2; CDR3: CASSEQGVGYTF
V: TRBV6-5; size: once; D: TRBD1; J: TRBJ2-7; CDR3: CASSFRQGSLEQYF
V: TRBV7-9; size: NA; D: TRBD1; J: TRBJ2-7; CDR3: CASSPRQGSYEQYF
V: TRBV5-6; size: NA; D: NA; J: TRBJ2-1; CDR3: CASSFSYVEQFF
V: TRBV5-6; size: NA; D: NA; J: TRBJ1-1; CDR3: CASSLAGGNTEAFF
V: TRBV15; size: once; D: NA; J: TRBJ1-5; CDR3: CATSTPSNRLQPQHF
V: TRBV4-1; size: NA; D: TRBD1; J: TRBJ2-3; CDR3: CASSHTPGGAPDTQYF
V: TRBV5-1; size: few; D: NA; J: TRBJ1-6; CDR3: CASSSGVNSPLHF
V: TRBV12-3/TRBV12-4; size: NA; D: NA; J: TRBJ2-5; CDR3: CASSFSVGETQYF
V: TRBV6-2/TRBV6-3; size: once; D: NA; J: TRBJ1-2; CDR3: CASSRRDGLAYGYTF
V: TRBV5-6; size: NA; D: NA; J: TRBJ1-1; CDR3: CASSSGPQNTEAFF
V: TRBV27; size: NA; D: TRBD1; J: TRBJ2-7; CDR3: CASSLSWGTGDSYEQYF
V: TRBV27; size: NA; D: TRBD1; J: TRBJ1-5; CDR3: CASRSGGGHQPQHF